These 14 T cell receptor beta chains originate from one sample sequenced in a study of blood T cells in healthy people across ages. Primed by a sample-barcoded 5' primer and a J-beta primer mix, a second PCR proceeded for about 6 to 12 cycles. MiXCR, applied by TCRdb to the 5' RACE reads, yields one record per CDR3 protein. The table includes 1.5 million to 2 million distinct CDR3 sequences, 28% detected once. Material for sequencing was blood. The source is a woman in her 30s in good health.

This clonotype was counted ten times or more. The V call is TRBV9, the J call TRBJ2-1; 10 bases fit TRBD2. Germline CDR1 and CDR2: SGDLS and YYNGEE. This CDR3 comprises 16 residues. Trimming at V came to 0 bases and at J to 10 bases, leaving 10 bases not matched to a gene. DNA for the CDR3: TGTGCCAGCAGCGTAGGATCCTTAGCGGGGGGCGCCGAGCAGTTCTTC. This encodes CASSVGSLAGGAEQFF.

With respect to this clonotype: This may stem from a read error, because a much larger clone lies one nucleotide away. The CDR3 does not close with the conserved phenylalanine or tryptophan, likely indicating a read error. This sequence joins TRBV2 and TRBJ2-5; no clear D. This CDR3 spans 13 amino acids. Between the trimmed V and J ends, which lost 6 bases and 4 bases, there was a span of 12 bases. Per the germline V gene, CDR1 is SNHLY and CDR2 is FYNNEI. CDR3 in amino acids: CASRVEIRETQYV. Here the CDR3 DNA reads TGTGCCAGCAGGGTAGAGATTCGAGAGACCCAGTACGTC.

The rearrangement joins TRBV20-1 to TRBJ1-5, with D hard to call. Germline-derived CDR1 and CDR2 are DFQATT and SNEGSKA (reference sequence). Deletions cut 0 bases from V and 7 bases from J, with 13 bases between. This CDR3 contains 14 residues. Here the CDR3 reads CSAREPGTEQPQHF. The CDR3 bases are TGCAGTGCTAGAGAGCCGGGCACGGAGCAGCCCCAGCATTTT.

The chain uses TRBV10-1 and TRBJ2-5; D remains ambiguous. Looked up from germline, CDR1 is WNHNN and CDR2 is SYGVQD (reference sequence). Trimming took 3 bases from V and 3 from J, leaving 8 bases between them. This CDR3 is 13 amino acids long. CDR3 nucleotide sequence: TGCGCCAGCAGTGATCAAGCCAAAGAGACCCAGTACTTC. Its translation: CASSDQAKETQYF.

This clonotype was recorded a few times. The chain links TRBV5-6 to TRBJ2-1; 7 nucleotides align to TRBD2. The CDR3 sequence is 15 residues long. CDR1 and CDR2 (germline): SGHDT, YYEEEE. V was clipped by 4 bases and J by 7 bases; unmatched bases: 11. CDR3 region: CASSLNRLALNEQFF. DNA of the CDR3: TGTGCCAGCAGCCTGAACAGACTAGCCCTTAATGAGCAGTTCTTC.

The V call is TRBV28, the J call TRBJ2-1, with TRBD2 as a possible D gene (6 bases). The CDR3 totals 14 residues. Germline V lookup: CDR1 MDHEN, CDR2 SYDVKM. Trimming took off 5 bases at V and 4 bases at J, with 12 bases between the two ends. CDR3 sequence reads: CASSNGGRYNEQFF. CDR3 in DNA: TGTGCCAGCAGTAACGGGGGAAGGTACAATGAGCAGTTCTTC.

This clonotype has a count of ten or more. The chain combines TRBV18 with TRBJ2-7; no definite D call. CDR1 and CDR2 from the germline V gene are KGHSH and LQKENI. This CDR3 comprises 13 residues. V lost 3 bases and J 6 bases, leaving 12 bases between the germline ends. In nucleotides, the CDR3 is TGTGCCAGCTCACCCCTAGGCGACGGCGAGCAGTACTTC. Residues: CASSPLGDGEQYF.

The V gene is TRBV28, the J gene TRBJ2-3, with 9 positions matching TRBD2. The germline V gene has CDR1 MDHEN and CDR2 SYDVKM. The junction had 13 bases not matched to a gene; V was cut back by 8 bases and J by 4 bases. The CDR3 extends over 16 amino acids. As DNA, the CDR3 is TGTGCCAGCCACTCGCGGAGGGGCGGGGGGGCAGATACGCAGTATTTT. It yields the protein CASHSRRGGGADTQYF.

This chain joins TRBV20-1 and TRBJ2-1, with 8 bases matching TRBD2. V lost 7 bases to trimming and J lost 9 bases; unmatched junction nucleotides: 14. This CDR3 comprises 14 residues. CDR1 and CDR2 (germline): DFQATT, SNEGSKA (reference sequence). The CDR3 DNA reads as TGCAGTGTTAGGCCCGGTAGCGGGATAGGTGAGCAGTTCTTC. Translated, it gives CSVRPGSGIGEQFF.

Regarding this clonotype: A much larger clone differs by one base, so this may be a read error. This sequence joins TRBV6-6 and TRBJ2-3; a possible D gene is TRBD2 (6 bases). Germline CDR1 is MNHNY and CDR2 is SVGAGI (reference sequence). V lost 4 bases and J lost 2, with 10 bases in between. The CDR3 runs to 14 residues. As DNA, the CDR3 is TGTGCCAGCAGTTGGGGGGAAAACACAGATACGCAGTATTTT. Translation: CASSWGENTDTQYF.

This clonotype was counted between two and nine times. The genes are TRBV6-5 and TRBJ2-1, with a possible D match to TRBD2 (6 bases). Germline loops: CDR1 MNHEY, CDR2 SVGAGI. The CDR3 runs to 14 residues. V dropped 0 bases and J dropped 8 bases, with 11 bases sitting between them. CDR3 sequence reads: CASSYSEGSYEQFF. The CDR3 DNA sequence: TGTGCCAGCAGTTACTCGGAGGGTAGCTATGAGCAGTTCTTC.

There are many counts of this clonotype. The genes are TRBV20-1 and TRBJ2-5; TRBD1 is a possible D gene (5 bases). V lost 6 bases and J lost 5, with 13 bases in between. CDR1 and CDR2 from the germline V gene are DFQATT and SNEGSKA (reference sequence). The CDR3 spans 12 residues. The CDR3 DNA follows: TGCAGTGCGAAACAAGGGGTCGAGACCCAGTACTTC. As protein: CSAKQGVETQYF.

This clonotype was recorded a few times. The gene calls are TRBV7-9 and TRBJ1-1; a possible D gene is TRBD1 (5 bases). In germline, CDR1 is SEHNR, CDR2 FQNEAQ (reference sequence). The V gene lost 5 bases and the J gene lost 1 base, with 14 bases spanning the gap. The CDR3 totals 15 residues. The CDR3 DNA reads TGTGCCAGCAGCCCCCCAGGGAGGGAGAACACTGAAGCTTTCTTT. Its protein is CASSPPGRENTEAFF.

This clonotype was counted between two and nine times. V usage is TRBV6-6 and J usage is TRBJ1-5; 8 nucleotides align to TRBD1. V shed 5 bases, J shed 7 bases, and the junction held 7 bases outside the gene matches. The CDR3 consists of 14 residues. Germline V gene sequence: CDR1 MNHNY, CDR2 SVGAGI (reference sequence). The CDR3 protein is CASSDQTGEQPQHF. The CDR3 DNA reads TGTGCCAGCAGTGACCAGACAGGGGAACAGCCCCAGCATTTT.